The 32 T cell receptor beta chains given below trace back to one sample, sequenced in a study of blood T cell repertoires in COVID-19. This table comes from immunoSEQ multiplex PCR, and its TCRdb copy is limited to in-frame clones, with some not included. The sample has 85,000 to 100,000 clones; about nine tenths are singletons. Specimen: peripheral blood. The receptors were gathered from a man aged 55 to 70 with acute or convalescent COVID-19.

This chain connects TRBV5-4 to TRBJ2-2; TRBD1 might be the D (6 bases). V was clipped by 0 bases and J by 3 bases, with 9 bases between them. The CDR3 consists of 15 residues. CDR1 and CDR2 from the germline V gene are SGHNT and YYREEE (reference sequence). CDR3 in amino acids: CASSLARTDTGELFF. The CDR3, as DNA: TGTGCCAGCAGCTTGGCAAGGACAGACACCGGGGAGCTGTTTTTT.

The chain uses TRBV5-4 and TRBJ1-1; perhaps TRBD1 as D (5 bases). The V end was cut by 5 bases, the J end by 8 bases, with 10 bases between. CDR1 and CDR2 (germline): SGHNT, YYREEE (reference sequence). The CDR3 contains 11 residues. The CDR3 sequence: CASSGGGEAFF. CDR3 nucleotides: TGTGCCAGCAGTGGGGGAGGAGAAGCTTTCTTT.

This chain connects TRBV6-5 to TRBJ1-6; a weak D match, TRBD1 (6 bases). Trimming left V 6 bases short and J 6 bases short, with 15 bases between. The CDR3 is 15 residues long. Germline loops: CDR1 MNHEY, CDR2 SVGAGI. The CDR3 DNA follows: TGTGCCAGCAGACCGAACAGGGAGGGTAATTCACCCCTCCACTTT. Translated: CASRPNREGNSPLHF.

The rearrangement uses TRBV27 and TRBJ2-1; D is uncertain. This CDR3 comprises 15 residues. The germline gives CDR1 MNHEY, CDR2 SMNVEV (reference sequence). V was trimmed by 8 bases and J by 4 bases, leaving 18 bases between them. CDR3 in DNA: TGTGCCAGCTATTCCCTTAGAAGCCTTTACAATGAGCAGTTCTTC. Translating gives CASYSLRSLYNEQFF.

The rearrangement uses TRBV18 and TRBJ1-1; perhaps TRBD1 as D (6 bases). Looked up from germline, CDR1 is KGHSH and CDR2 is LQKENI. There are 13 residues in the CDR3. V was pared by 5 bases and J by 1 base, with 8 bases between. The CDR3 loop reads CASSTDRNTEAFF. DNA for the CDR3: TGTGCCAGCTCAACGGACAGGAACACTGAAGCTTTCTTT.

The rearrangement links TRBV15 to TRBJ2-5, with 10 positions matching TRBD1. This CDR3 has 15 residues. With V trimmed by 1 base and J by 7 bases, 6 bases remained unmatched. The V gene's germline CDR1 is LNHNV and CDR2 YYDKDF (reference sequence). Here the CDR3 DNA reads TGTGCCACCAGCAGAGTGACAGGGGGCGCGGGGACCCAGTACTTC. Residues: CATSRVTGGAGTQYF.

The sample holds one count of this clone. The V gene is TRBV3-1 (or the pseudogene TRBV3-2), the J gene TRBJ1-2, with TRBD1 matching 8 bases. Trimming removed 3 bases from V and 1 base from J; junction bases left unmatched: 1. The CDR3 has 14 residues. CDR1 is LGHDT and CDR2 is YNNKEL in the germline V gene (reference sequence). CDR3 amino acids: CASSQTGVNYGYTF. The CDR3 nucleotides read TGTGCCAGCAGCCAGACAGGGGTTAACTATGGCTACACCTTC.

The rearrangement joins TRBV3-1 (or the pseudogene TRBV3-2) to TRBJ1-2; D uncertain. Germline CDR1 reads LGHDT; CDR2 reads YNNKEL (reference sequence). The V end lost 0 bases, the J end lost 0 bases, and 11 bases lay between the germline ends. The CDR3 runs to 16 residues. The DNA of the CDR3 is TGTGCCAGCAGCCAAGAAACCCAACTAGCTAACTATGGCTACACCTTC. Protein: CASSQETQLANYGYTF.

J is TRBJ1-5 and V is TRBV18; unclear D gene. This CDR3 is 16 amino acids long. The V end was cut by 1 base, the J end by 1 base, with 11 bases between. Germline CDR1 KGHSH, CDR2 LQKENI. CDR3 amino acids: CASSPQSGISNQPQHF. CDR3 sequence (DNA): TGTGCCAGCTCACCACAAAGCGGTATAAGCAATCAGCCCCAGCATTTT. Supplemented by reference TRBV18 and TRBJ1-5, the full variable domain reads NAGVMQNPRHLVRRRGQEARLRCSPMKGHSHVYWYRQLPEEGLKFMVYLQKENIIDESGMPKERFSAEFPKEGPSILRIQQVVRGDSAAYFCASSPQSGISNQPQHFGDGTRLSIL.

DNA for the CDR3: TGTGCCTGGAGTAAGTGGGGGACAGGATTAGGCAATCAGCCCCAGCATTTT. Translation gives CAWSKWGTGLGNQPQHF. This chain uses TRBV30 with TRBJ1-5; 8 bases map to TRBD1. Looked up from germline, CDR1 is GTSNPN and CDR2 is SVGIG (reference sequence). V trimming: 2 bases; J trimming: 2 bases; junction bases outside the gene matches: 11. The CDR3 runs 17 residues.

This clone was seen only once. The chain joins TRBV7-2 to TRBJ1-2; maybe TRBD1 (6 bases). Looked up from germline, CDR1 is SGHTA and CDR2 is FQGNSA. This CDR3 comprises 14 residues. Trimming removed 8 bases at V and 5 bases at J, with 18 bases between. The CDR3 DNA reads TGTGCCAGCGAAAGGGGGGGCGACCTATATGGCTACACCTTC. It encodes CASERGGDLYGYTF.

The chain combines TRBV7-8 with TRBJ1-5, with a weak D call TRBD1 (5 bases). The V end was cut by 0 bases, the J end by 10 bases, with 16 bases between. Looked up from germline, CDR1 is SGHVS and CDR2 is FQNEAQ. This CDR3 is built from 15 residues. The CDR3 loop is CASSLARGGPLPQHF. The CDR3 DNA sequence: TGTGCCAGCAGCTTAGCGCGGGGGGGTCCCCTTCCCCAGCATTTT.

The genes are TRBV13 and TRBJ1-1; D remains unclear. The CDR3 sequence is 13 residues long. V lost 4 bases and J lost 1, with 7 bases in between. Germline V gene lookup returns CDR1 PRHDT and CDR2 FYEKMQ (reference sequence). The CDR3 DNA follows: TGTGCCAGCAGCTCGACACCGAACACTGAAGCTTTCTTT. It specifies CASSSTPNTEAFF.

The chain recombines TRBV9 with TRBJ1-6; 7 nucleotides line up with TRBD1. The ends lost 0 bases at V and 6 bases at J; junction bases unmatched: 12. Looked up from germline, CDR1 is SGDLS and CDR2 is YYNGEE. This CDR3 is built from 18 residues. The CDR3 coding sequence is TGTGCCAGCAGCGTAGAGGGACAGTACTCTACCGGTAATTCACCCCTCCACTTT. Translated: CASSVEGQYSTGNSPLHF.

The chain couples TRBV2 to TRBJ2-1; D perhaps matches TRBD1 (5 bases). Germline loops: CDR1 SNHLY, CDR2 FYNNEI. This CDR3 has 12 residues. V dropped 9 bases and J dropped 4 bases, with 10 bases sitting between them. CDR3 sequence: CASGNRYNEQFF. The DNA for the CDR3 is TGTGCCAGTGGGAACAGGTACAATGAGCAGTTCTTC.

This chain connects TRBV6-5 to TRBJ1-3; D gene ambiguous. The germline CDR1 and CDR2 sequences are MNHEY and SVGAGI. The CDR3 is 13 amino acids. The V and J ends lost 8 bases and 2 bases respectively, with 10 bases between them. The CDR3 nucleotides are TGTGCCAGCTTCCCTCAGGCTGGAAACACCATATATTTT. Encoded protein: CASFPQAGNTIYF.

This clone came up once. The CDR3 DNA sequence: TGTGCCAGCAGCCCGGGACAGGGTGGGGAAAAACTGTTTTTT. It specifies CASSPGQGGEKLFF. The chain links TRBV3-1 (or the pseudogene TRBV3-2) to TRBJ1-4; 9 bases line up with TRBD1. J was trimmed by 8 bases and V by 4 bases; bases with no gene match: 5. This CDR3 comprises 14 residues. In germline, CDR1 is LGHDT, CDR2 YNNKEL (reference sequence).

V gene TRBV19 combines with J gene TRBJ2-1, with TRBD2 matching over 8 bases. Germline trimming cut 4 bases from V and 4 bases from J; bases unmatched to any gene: 21. There are 20 residues in the CDR3. Germline CDR1 LNHDA, CDR2 SQIVND (reference sequence). This CDR3 reads CASSTRAGEDYNGDYNEQFF. CDR3 coding DNA: TGTGCCAGTAGTACACGAGCGGGGGAGGATTACAATGGGGATTACAATGAGCAGTTCTTC.

The chain carries TRBV30 and TRBJ1-4, with 10 bases that match TRBD1. V shed 8 bases and J 6 bases; nucleotides not matched to a gene: 3. CDR1 and CDR2 from the germline V gene are GTSNPN and SVGIG (reference sequence). CDR3 length equals 12 residues. The CDR3 DNA reads as TGTGCCGCTGGACAGGGGGATGAAAAACTGTTTTTT. Amino acids: CAAGQGDEKLFF.

The table lists this clone with a few counts. V usage is TRBV5-1 and J usage is TRBJ2-2; 8 positions match TRBD1. In germline, CDR1 is SGHRS, CDR2 YFSETQ. J lost 6 bases, V lost 3 bases, and 13 bases had no gene match. The CDR3 consists of 17 residues. CDR3 nucleotide sequence: TGCGCCAGCAGCTCTCCCCCGGGACAGGTATTTCCCGGGGAGCTGTTTTTT. This translates into CASSSPPGQVFPGELFF.

In its sample, this clone was seen once. CDR3 loop: CASSQAAISYNEQFF. In nucleotides, the CDR3 is TGTGCCAGCAGCCAAGCAGCGATATCCTACAATGAGCAGTTCTTC. The gene calls are TRBV3-1 (or the pseudogene TRBV3-2) and TRBJ2-1, with D unclear. The CDR3 loop spans 15 amino acids. The V and J ends lost 1 base and 1 base respectively, with 8 bases between them. Germline CDR1 reads LGHDT; CDR2 reads YNNKEL (reference sequence).

This chain links TRBV5-1 with TRBJ1-1; D is possibly TRBD1 (5 bases). This CDR3 has 15 residues. Germline loops: CDR1 SGHRS, CDR2 YFSETQ. The V and J ends lost 5 bases and 0 bases respectively, with 14 bases between them. The chain's CDR3 is CASRAGLTLNTEAFF. In nucleotides, the CDR3 is TGCGCCAGCAGAGCAGGGCTAACGTTGAACACTGAAGCTTTCTTT. Together with reference TRBV5-1 and TRBJ1-1, the CDR3 gives the full variable domain: KAGVTQTPRYLIKTRGQQVTLSCSPISGHRSVSWYQQTPGQGLQFLFEYFSETQRNKGNFPGRFSGRQFSNSRSEMNVSTLELGDSALYLCASRAGLTLNTEAFFGQGTRLTVV.

This chain uses TRBV6-5 with TRBJ1-1; D not certain. Germline V gene sequence: CDR1 MNHEY, CDR2 SVGAGI. V gave up 4 bases and J gave up 1 base, with 13 bases separating them. The CDR3 contains 15 residues. CDR3 coding DNA: TGTGCCAGCAGTTCCTTCGGGTTGGGGAACACTGAAGCTTTCTTT. Translated, it gives CASSSFGLGNTEAFF.

This clone was detected a few times. This sequence joins TRBV5-1 and TRBJ1-5, with D maybe TRBD1 (5 bases). Germline V gene data show CDR1 as SGHRS and CDR2 as YFSETQ. The V end lost 6 bases, the J end lost 0 bases, and 16 bases lay between the germline ends. The CDR3 extends over 16 amino acids. The chain's CDR3 is CASTLPGHYSNQPQHF. CDR3 coding DNA: TGCGCCAGCACCCTCCCCGGACATTATAGCAATCAGCCCCAGCATTTT.

This chain links TRBV5-1 with TRBJ1-2; 7 bases map to TRBD1. This CDR3 is 14 amino acids long. Unmatched junction bases numbered 14, after V lost 7 bases and J lost 8 bases. The germline gives CDR1 SGHRS, CDR2 YFSETQ. CDR3 in amino acids: CASSNRTGARGYTF. The DNA for the CDR3 is TGCGCCAGCTCCAACCGGACAGGAGCTCGCGGCTACACCTTC. The full variable domain, with the rest looked up from reference TRBV5-1 and TRBJ1-2, is KAGVTQTPRYLIKTRGQQVTLSCSPISGHRSVSWYQQTPGQGLQFLFEYFSETQRNKGNFPGRFSGRQFSNSRSEMNVSTLELGDSALYLCASSNRTGARGYTFGSGTRLTVV.

The chain couples TRBV19 to TRBJ1-5; 9 nucleotides line up with TRBD1. In germline, CDR1 is LNHDA, CDR2 SQIVND (reference sequence). The length of the CDR3 is 15 residues. J was trimmed by 7 bases and V by 4 bases; bases with no gene match: 8. The CDR3 bases are TGTGCCAGTAGTAGGGTACAGGGGGCGTTCCAGCCCCAGCATTTT. Residues: CASSRVQGAFQPQHF.

Only one count was recorded for this clone. The V and J genes are TRBV4-2 and TRBJ1-2; no clear D gene. CDR1 is LGHNA and CDR2 is YNFKEQ in the germline V gene. This CDR3 has 17 amino acids. V was cut by 0 bases and J by 0 bases, with 14 bases left in between. DNA for the CDR3: TGTGCCAGCAGCCAAGAGGTAGCGGCCAGAGCTAACTATGGCTACACCTTC. Translating it yields CASSQEVAARANYGYTF.

The chain joins TRBV6-6 to TRBJ2-7; D is uncertain. Trimming removed 0 bases from V and 1 base from J, with 7 bases in between. This CDR3 spans 14 amino acids. CDR1 and CDR2 from the germline V gene are MNHNY and SVGAGI (reference sequence). CDR3 sequence (DNA): TGTGCCAGCAGTTACTCCGGTGTGTCCTACGAGCAGTACGTC. It is translated as CASSYSGVSYEQYV.

V and J are TRBV12-3 or TRBV12-4 and TRBJ1-1; D possibly corresponds to TRBD1 (5 bases). The CDR3 consists of 13 residues. V lost 6 bases, J lost 6 bases, and 14 bases lay in between. CDR3 loop: CASRQGEGSEAFF. The CDR3 nucleotides read TGTGCCAGCAGGCAAGGGGAAGGGTCTGAAGCTTTCTTT.

This chain links TRBV7-9 with TRBJ1-5; TRBD1 matches 8 bases. CDR1 is SEHNR, CDR2 FQNEAQ, per germline (reference sequence). V lost 5 bases to trimming and J lost 0 bases; unmatched junction nucleotides: 3. The CDR3 spans 15 residues. The CDR3 is CASSLTGDSNQPQHF. CDR3 in DNA: TGTGCCAGCAGCCTGACAGGGGATAGCAATCAGCCCCAGCATTTT.

V is TRBV19 and J is TRBJ2-5; TRBD2 might be the D (6 bases). This CDR3 region has 12 residues. Looked up from germline, CDR1 is LNHDA and CDR2 is SQIVND (reference sequence). Trimming took off 7 bases at V and 1 base at J, with 7 bases between the two ends. The CDR3 loop reads CASMGLQETQYF. CDR3 in DNA: TGTGCCAGTATGGGACTCCAAGAGACCCAGTACTTC.

The V call is TRBV3-1 (or the pseudogene TRBV3-2), the J call TRBJ2-3, with D maybe TRBD2 (6 bases). V was clipped by 2 bases and J by 0 bases, with 18 bases between them. This CDR3 comprises 18 residues. Germline assignment: CDR1 LGHDT and CDR2 YNNKEL (reference sequence). The CDR3 DNA sequence: TGTGCCAGCAGCCAATGGAGGGCAACGGCAACTAGCACAGATACGCAGTATTTT. It encodes CASSQWRATATSTDTQYF.